This TCR beta chain was observed in a study of T cells after somatic rescue of genetic block. Clones were sequenced by immunoSEQ multiplex PCR, and TCRdb holds only the in-frame ones, with some missing. The table shows roughly 55,000 clones, with 95% to 96% occurring only once. With 6 bases removed from V and 6 bases from J, the gap between germline ends came to 15 bases. The CDR3 extends over 13 amino acids. CDR1 is MNHNS, CDR2 SASEGT, per germline. Sequencing was carried out using peripheral blood mononuclear cells (PBMCs). The V gene is TRBV6-1, the J gene TRBJ2-7, with D unresolved. This TCR came from a child younger than two. CDR3 protein: CASSPFPFGEQYF. Here the CDR3 DNA reads TGTGCCAGCAGCCCCTTCCCTTTCGGCGAGCAGTACTTC.